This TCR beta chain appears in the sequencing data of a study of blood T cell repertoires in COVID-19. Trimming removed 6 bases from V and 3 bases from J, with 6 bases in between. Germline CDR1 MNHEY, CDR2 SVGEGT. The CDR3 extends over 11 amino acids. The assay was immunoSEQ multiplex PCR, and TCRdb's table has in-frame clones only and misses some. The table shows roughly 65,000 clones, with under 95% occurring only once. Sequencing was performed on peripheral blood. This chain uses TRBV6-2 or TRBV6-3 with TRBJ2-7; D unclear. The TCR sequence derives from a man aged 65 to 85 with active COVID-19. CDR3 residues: CASSLVYEQYF. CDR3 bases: TGTGCCAGCAGCCTCGTCTACGAGCAGTACTTC.